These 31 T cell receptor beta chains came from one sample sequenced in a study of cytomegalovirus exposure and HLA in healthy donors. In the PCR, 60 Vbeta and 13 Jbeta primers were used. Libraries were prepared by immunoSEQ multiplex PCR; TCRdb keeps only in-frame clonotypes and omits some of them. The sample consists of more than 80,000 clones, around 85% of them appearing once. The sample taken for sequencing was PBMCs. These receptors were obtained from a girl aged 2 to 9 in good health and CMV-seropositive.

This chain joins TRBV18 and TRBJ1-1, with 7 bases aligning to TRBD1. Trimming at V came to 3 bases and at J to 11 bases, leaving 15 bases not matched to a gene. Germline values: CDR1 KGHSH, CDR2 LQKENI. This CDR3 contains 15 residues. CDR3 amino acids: CASSPLDRAHVPAFF. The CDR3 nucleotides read TGTGCCAGCTCACCCCTAGACAGGGCGCACGTTCCGGCTTTCTTT. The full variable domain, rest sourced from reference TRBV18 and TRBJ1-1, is NAGVMQNPRHLVRRRGQEARLRCSPMKGHSHVYWYRQLPEEGLKFMVYLQKENIIDESGMPKERFSAEFPKEGPSILRIQQVVRGDSAAYFCASSPLDRAHVPAFFGQGTRLTVV.

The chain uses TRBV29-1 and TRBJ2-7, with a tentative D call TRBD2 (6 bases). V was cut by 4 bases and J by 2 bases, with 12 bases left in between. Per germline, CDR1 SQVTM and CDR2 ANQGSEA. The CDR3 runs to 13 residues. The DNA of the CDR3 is TGCAGCGTTGGTTGGGACTCAACCTACGAGCAGTACTTC. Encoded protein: CSVGWDSTYEQYF.

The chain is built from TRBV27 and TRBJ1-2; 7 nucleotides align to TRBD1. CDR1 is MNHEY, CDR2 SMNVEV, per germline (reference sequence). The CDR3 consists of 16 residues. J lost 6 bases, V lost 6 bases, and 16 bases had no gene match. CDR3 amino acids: CASSPRGIGGAHGYTF. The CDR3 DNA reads TGTGCCAGCAGCCCTCGGGGAATAGGGGGCGCCCATGGCTACACCTTC.

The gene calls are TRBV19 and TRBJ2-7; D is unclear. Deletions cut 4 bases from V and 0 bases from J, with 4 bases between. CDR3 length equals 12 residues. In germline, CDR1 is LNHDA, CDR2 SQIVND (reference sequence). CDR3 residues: CASSRGSYEQYF. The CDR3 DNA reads TGTGCCAGTAGTAGAGGCTCCTACGAGCAGTACTTC.

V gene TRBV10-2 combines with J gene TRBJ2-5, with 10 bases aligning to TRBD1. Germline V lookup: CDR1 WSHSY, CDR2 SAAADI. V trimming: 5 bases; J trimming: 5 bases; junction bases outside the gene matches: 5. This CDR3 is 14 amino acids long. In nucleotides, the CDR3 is TGCGCCAGCAGTCGGGACAGGGGTGGGGAGACCCAGTACTTC. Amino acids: CASSRDRGGETQYF.

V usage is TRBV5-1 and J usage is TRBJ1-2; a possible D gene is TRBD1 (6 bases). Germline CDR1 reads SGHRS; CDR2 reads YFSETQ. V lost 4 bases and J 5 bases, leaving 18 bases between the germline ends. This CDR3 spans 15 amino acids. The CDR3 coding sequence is TGCGCCAGCAGCGCTTTGACAGGAGCGGGGTATGGCTACACCTTC. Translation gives CASSALTGAGYGYTF.

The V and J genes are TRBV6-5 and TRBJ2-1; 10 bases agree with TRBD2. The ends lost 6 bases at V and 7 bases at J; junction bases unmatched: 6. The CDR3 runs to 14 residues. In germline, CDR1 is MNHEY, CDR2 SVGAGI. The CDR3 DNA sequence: TGTGCCAGCAGCCGAGGACTAGCGGAAAATGAGCAGTTCTTC. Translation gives CASSRGLAENEQFF.

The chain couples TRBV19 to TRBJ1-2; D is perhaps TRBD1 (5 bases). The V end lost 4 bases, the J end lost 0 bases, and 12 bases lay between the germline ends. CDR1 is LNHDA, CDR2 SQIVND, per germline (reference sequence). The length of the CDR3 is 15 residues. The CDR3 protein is CASSNAGSPNYGYTF. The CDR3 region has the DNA TGTGCCAGTAGTAACGCAGGGTCGCCTAACTATGGCTACACCTTC.

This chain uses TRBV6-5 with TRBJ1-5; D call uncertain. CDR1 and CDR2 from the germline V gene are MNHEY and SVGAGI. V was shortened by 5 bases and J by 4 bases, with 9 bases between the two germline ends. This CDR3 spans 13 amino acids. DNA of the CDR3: TGTGCCAGCAGTGGGCGGACTAATCAGCCCCAGCATTTT. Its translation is CASSGRTNQPQHF.

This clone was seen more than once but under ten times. The CDR3 DNA sequence: TGTGCCAGTAGTACCGGACAATTTGGTGGCTACACCTTC. Translating it yields CASSTGQFGGYTF. J is TRBJ1-2 and V is TRBV19, with D possibly TRBD1 on 5 matching bases. Trimming stripped 4 bases from V and 7 bases from J, with 13 bases between. CDR1 and CDR2 from the germline V gene are LNHDA and SQIVND (reference sequence). The CDR3 extends over 13 amino acids.

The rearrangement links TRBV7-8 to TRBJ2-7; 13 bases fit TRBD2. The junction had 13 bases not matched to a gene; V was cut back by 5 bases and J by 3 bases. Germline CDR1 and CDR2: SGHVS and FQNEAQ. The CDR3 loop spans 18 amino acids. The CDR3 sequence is CASSPRGGLAGVYYEQYF. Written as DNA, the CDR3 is TGTGCCAGCAGCCCGAGGGGAGGACTAGCGGGAGTCTACTACGAGCAGTACTTC.

In DNA form, the CDR3 reads TGCGCCAGCAGCTTGATCGTCGATAGGAACACTGAAGCTTTCTTT. Its translation is CASSLIVDRNTEAFF. The rearrangement links TRBV5-1 to TRBJ1-1, with D unresolved. This CDR3 has 15 amino acids. Trimming took off 1 base at V and 1 base at J, with 11 bases between the two ends. Germline CDR1 and CDR2: SGHRS and YFSETQ.

The CDR3, as DNA: TGCGCCAGCAGCTTAACAGGGAGTCACTACGAGCAGTACTTC. Protein product: CASSLTGSHYEQYF. The gene calls are TRBV5-1 and TRBJ2-7, with TRBD1 as a possible D gene (6 bases). CDR1 is SGHRS, CDR2 YFSETQ, per germline. V was pared by 2 bases and J by 3 bases, with 12 bases between. This CDR3 has 14 residues.

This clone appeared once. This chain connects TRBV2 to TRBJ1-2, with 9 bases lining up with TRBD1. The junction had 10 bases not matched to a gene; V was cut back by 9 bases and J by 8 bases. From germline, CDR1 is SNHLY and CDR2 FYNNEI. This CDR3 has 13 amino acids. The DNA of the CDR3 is TGTGCCAGTAACAGGGGGCTGGGGGGCGGCTACACCTTC. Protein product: CASNRGLGGGYTF.

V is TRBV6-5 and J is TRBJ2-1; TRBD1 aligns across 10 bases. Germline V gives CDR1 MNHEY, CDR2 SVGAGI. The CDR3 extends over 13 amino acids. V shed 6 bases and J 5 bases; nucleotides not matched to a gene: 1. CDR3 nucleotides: TGTGCCAGCAGCGGACAGGGGGACAATGAGCAGTTCTTC. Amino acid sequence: CASSGQGDNEQFF.

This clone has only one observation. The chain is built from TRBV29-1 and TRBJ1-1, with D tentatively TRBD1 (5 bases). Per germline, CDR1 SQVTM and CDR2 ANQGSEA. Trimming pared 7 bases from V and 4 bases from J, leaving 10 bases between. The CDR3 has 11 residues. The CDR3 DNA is TGCAGCGCCAGGGAGGGCACTGAAGCTTTCTTT. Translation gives CSAREGTEAFF.

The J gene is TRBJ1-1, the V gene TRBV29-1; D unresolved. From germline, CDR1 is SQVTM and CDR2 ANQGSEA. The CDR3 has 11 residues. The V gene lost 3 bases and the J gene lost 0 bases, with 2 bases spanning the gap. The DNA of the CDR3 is TGCAGCGTTGACGTGAACACTGAAGCTTTCTTT. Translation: CSVDVNTEAFF.

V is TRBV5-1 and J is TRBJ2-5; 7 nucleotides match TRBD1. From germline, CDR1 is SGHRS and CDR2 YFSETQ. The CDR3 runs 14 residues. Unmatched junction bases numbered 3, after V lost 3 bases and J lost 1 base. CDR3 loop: CASSSPGGQETQYF. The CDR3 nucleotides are TGCGCCAGCAGCTCCCCAGGGGGCCAAGAGACCCAGTACTTC. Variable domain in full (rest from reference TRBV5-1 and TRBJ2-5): KAGVTQTPRYLIKTRGQQVTLSCSPISGHRSVSWYQQTPGQGLQFLFEYFSETQRNKGNFPGRFSGRQFSNSRSEMNVSTLELGDSALYLCASSSPGGQETQYFGPGTRLLVL.

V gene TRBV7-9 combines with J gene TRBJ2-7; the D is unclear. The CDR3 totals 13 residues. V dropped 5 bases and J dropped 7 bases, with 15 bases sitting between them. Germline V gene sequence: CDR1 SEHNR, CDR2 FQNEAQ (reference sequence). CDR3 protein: CASSETPVREQYF. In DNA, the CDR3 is TGTGCCAGCAGCGAGACTCCCGTTCGGGAGCAGTACTTC.

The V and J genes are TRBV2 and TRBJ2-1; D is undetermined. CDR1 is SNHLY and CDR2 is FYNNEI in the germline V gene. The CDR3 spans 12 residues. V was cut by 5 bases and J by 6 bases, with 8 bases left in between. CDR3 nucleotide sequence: TGTGCCAGCAGTTTCAGTTCCAATGAGCAGTTCTTC. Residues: CASSFSSNEQFF.

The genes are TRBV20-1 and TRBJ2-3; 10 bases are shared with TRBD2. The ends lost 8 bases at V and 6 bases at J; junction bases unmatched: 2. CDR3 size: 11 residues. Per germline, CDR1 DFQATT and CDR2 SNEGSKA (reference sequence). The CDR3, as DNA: TGCAGTAGCGGGAGGGCGGATACGCAGTATTTT. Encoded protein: CSSGRADTQYF.

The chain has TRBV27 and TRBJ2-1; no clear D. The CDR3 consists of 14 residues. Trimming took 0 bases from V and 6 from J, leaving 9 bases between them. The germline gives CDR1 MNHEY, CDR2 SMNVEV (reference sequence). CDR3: CASSLSVVTNEQFF. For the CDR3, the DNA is TGTGCCAGCAGTTTATCGGTAGTTACCAATGAGCAGTTCTTC.

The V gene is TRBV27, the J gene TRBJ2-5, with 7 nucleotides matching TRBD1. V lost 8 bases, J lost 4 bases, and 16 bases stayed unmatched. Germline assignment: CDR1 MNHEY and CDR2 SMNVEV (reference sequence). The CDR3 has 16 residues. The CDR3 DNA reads TGTGCCAGCGGTAATCTCCTAGACAGGGCTCGAGAGACCCAGTACTTC. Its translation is CASGNLLDRARETQYF.

The DNA of the CDR3 is TGTGCCAGCAGGGGGACAGGGACACCTTATGGCTACACCTTC. This translates into CASRGTGTPYGYTF. This chain links TRBV6-5 with TRBJ1-2; 9 nucleotides agree with TRBD1. Per germline, CDR1 MNHEY and CDR2 SVGAGI. There are 14 residues in the CDR3. The junction had 7 bases not matched to a gene; V was cut back by 6 bases and J by 5 bases.

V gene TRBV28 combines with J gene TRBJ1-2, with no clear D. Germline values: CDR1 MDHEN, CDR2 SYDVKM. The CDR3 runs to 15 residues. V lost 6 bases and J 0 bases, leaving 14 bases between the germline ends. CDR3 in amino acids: CASSPWAATNYGYTF. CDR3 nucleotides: TGTGCCAGCAGCCCTTGGGCAGCCACTAACTATGGCTACACCTTC.

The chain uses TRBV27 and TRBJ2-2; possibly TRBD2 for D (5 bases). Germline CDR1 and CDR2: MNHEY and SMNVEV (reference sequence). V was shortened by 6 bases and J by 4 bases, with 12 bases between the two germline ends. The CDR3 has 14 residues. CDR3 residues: CASSPKGVTGELFF. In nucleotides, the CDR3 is TGTGCCAGCAGCCCGAAGGGAGTCACCGGGGAGCTGTTTTTT.

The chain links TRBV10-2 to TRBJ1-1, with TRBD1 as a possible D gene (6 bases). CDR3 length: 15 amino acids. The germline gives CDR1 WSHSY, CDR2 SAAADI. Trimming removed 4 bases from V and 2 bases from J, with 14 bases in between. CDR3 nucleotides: TGCGCCAGCAGTGCCGGTCGGGGGGCAAACACTGAAGCTTTCTTT. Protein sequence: CASSAGRGANTEAFF.

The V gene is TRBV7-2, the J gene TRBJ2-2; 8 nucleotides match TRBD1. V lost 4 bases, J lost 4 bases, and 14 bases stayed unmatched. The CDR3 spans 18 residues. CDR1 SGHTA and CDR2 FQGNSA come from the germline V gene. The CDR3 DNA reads TGTGCCAGCAGCTCCCCGGCAGGGGGCGAGGTAGCCACCGGGGAGCTGTTTTTT. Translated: CASSSPAGGEVATGELFF.

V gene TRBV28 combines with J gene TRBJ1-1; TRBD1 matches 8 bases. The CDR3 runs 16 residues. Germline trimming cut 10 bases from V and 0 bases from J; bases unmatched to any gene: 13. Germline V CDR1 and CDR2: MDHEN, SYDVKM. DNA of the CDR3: TGTGCCATCCTGGAAGCCGGACAGGGTATGAACACTGAAGCTTTCTTT. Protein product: CAILEAGQGMNTEAFF.

CDR3 DNA sequence: TGTGCCAGCAGCTCTTCTGGGGGCGCTGGCTATGGCTACACCTTC. Translated: CASSSSGGAGYGYTF. The J gene is TRBJ1-2, the V gene TRBV28, with D maybe TRBD1 (6 bases). Germline V gene data show CDR1 as MDHEN and CDR2 as SYDVKM. Trimming took off 6 bases at V and 4 bases at J, with 18 bases between the two ends. CDR3 size: 15 residues.

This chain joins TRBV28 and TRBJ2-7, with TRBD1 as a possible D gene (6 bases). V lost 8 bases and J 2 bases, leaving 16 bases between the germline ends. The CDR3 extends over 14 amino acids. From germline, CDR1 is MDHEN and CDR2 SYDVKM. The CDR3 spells CASREQGPPYEQYF. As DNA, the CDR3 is TGTGCCAGCCGGGAACAGGGTCCCCCCTACGAGCAGTACTTC.